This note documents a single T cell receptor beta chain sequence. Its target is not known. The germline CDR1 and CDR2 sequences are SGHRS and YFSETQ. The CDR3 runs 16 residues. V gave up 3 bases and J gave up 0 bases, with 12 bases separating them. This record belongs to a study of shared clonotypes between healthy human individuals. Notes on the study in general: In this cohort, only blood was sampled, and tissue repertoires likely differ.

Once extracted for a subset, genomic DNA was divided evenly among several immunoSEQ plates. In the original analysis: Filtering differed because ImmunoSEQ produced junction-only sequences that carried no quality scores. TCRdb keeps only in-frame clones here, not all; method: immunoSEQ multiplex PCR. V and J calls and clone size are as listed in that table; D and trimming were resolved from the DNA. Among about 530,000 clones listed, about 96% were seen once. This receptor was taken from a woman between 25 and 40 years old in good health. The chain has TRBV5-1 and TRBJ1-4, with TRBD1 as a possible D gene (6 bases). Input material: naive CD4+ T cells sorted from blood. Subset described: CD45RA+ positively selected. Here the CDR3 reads CASSSGRTATNEKLFF. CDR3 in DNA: TGCGCCAGCAGCTCAGGACGGACAGCAACTAATGAAAAACTGTTTTTT.